Reported below is one T cell receptor beta chain. CDR1 and CDR2 (germline): SGHNT, YYREEE (reference sequence). This CDR3 comprises 14 residues. Trimming at V came to 4 bases and at J to 4 bases, leaving 5 bases not matched to a gene. The data belong to a study of shared clonotypes between healthy human individuals. The repertoire was sequenced with immunoSEQ multiplex PCR; TCRdb's copy has only in-frame clones and lacks some. The data hold millions of clones, with around nine tenths observed a single time. Material for sequencing was naive CD4+ T cells sorted from blood. Specified subset: CD45RA+ positively selected. The sequence was collected from a man aged 18 to 29 in good health. The chain couples TRBV5-4 to TRBJ1-3, with 7 bases aligning to TRBD1. CDR3 protein: CASSQGGFGNTIYF. The CDR3 coding sequence is TGTGCCAGCAGCCAGGGGGGGTTCGGAAACACCATATATTTT. The entire variable domain, with the rest obtained from reference TRBV5-4 and TRBJ1-3, is as follows: ETGVTQSPTHLIKTRGQQVTLRCSSQSGHNTVSWYQQALGQGPQFIFQYYREEENGRGNFPPRFSGLQFPNYSSELNVNALELDDSALYLCASSQGGFGNTIYFGEGSWLTVV.